The next 17 T cell receptor beta chains were all read from a single sample in a study of technical replicates of blood from a few donors. TCRdb keeps only in-frame clones here, not all; method: immunoSEQ multiplex PCR. The table has 90,000 to 100,000 clones, 90% to 96% seen once; the top ten hold 0.36%. Sample: T cells isolated from PBMCs. The receptors here all came from a human donor in good health.

Notes on this clone: Other DNA sequences within the sample encode an identical CDR3. The V call is TRBV9, the J call TRBJ1-1, with D possibly being TRBD1 (5 bases). Germline V gene data show CDR1 as SGDLS and CDR2 as YYNGEE. This CDR3 has 13 residues. V shed 2 bases and J shed 3 bases, with 8 bases lying between them. Here the CDR3 DNA reads TGTGCCAGCAGCGTGGGGGGTGACACTGAAGCTTTCTTT. Translation: CASSVGGDTEAFF.

The chain combines TRBV27 with TRBJ2-1; no reliable D call. Germline V gene data show CDR1 as MNHEY and CDR2 as SMNVEV (reference sequence). Trimming left V 1 base short and J 2 bases short, with 3 bases between. This CDR3 has 13 residues. CDR3 sequence reads: CASSLLAYNEQFF. The CDR3 DNA reads TGTGCCAGCAGTTTATTAGCCTACAATGAGCAGTTCTTC.

The rearrangement joins TRBV4-2 to TRBJ2-5; D is ambiguous. The CDR3 is 14 residues long. Trimming removed 2 bases from V and 4 bases from J, with 11 bases in between. Per the germline V gene, CDR1 is LGHNA and CDR2 is YNFKEQ. The CDR3 region has the DNA TGTGCCAGCAGCCAATCAGGTGATGGAGAGACCCAGTACTTC. Protein sequence: CASSQSGDGETQYF.

This clone has only one observation. V usage is TRBV7-8 and J usage is TRBJ2-7; TRBD1 might be the D (5 bases). CDR3 length: 15 residues. Trimming left V 1 base short and J 0 bases short, with 10 bases between. From germline, CDR1 is SGHVS and CDR2 FQNEAQ. In DNA, the CDR3 is TGTGCCAGCAGCTTAGTCCCCAGGGACTCCTACGAGCAGTACTTC. It specifies CASSLVPRDSYEQYF.

The chain joins TRBV13 to TRBJ2-7, with 7 bases matching TRBD2. This CDR3 has 15 amino acids. J lost 6 bases, V lost 2 bases, and 10 bases had no gene match. Germline V CDR1 and CDR2: PRHDT, FYEKMQ (reference sequence). The DNA for the CDR3 is TGTGCCAGCAGCTTATTTGGGGGAGGGCGCGGCGAGCAGTACTTC. Protein: CASSLFGGGRGEQYF.

This chain links TRBV7-8 with TRBJ1-4, with 8 bases aligning to TRBD1. The CDR3 runs to 16 residues. Germline loops: CDR1 SGHVS, CDR2 FQNEAQ. V lost 4 bases, J lost 5 bases, and 9 bases stayed unmatched. CDR3 nucleotides: TGTGCCAGCAGCTACAGGGGGGACCTGGGAAATGAAAAACTGTTTTTT. Its translation is CASSYRGDLGNEKLFF.

The genes are TRBV4-1 and TRBJ2-4, with 7 bases that match TRBD2. The CDR3 is 17 amino acids. V was clipped by 0 bases and J by 5 bases; unmatched bases: 10. Germline loops: CDR1 MGHRA, CDR2 YSYEKL. CDR3 nucleotides: TGCGCCAGCAGCCAAGACTCACTAGCGACAGAGGAAAACATTCAGTACTTC. Translating gives CASSQDSLATEENIQYF.

The rearrangement joins TRBV7-2 to TRBJ2-2; 7 bases align to TRBD2. CDR3 length: 15 amino acids. CDR1 SGHTA and CDR2 FQGNSA come from the germline V gene. Trimming took 0 bases from V and 3 from J; bases not matched to a gene: 1. CDR3 protein: CASSLARGYTGELFF. The CDR3 DNA reads as TGTGCCAGCAGCTTAGCGCGGGGGTACACCGGGGAGCTGTTTTTT.

V is TRBV11-1 and J is TRBJ1-1; D gene uncertain. Trimming shortened V by 0 bases and J by 6 bases, and 14 bases separated the two germline ends. Germline-derived CDR1 and CDR2 are SGHAT and FQDESV (reference sequence). This CDR3 is 15 amino acids long. The CDR3 coding sequence is TGTGCCAGCAGCTTAGCGACTGGGAGGGTGGCTGAAGCTTTCTTT. As protein: CASSLATGRVAEAFF.

The V gene is TRBV2, the J gene TRBJ1-2; 9 nucleotides match TRBD1. Germline CDR1 SNHLY, CDR2 FYNNEI. With 6 bases clipped from V and 5 bases from J, the junction kept 10 bases outside the gene matches. This CDR3 is 15 amino acids long. The CDR3 sequence: CASSPRQGVLYGYTF. The CDR3 DNA follows: TGTGCCAGCAGCCCCAGACAGGGGGTTTTGTATGGCTACACCTTC.

J is TRBJ2-7 and V is TRBV4-1; tentatively, D is TRBD1 (5 bases). The CDR3 is 17 amino acids. V shed 0 bases and J shed 0 bases, with 15 bases lying between them. Germline CDR1 and CDR2: MGHRA and YSYEKL. CDR3 DNA sequence: TGCGCCAGCAGCCAAGATCAACTGACAGCCTTCTCCTACGAGCAGTACTTC. As protein: CASSQDQLTAFSYEQYF.

The rearrangement uses TRBV7-6 and TRBJ1-1, with 8 bases identical to TRBD1. Unmatched junction bases numbered 6, after V lost 2 bases and J lost 1 base. CDR1 is SGHVS and CDR2 is FNYEAQ in the germline V gene. The CDR3 contains 16 residues. The chain's CDR3 is CASSLNRGDRNTEAFF. CDR3 DNA: TGTGCCAGCAGCTTAAACAGGGGGGATAGGAACACTGAAGCTTTCTTT.

V and J are TRBV4-2 and TRBJ2-7, with unresolved D. This CDR3 spans 14 amino acids. Looked up from germline, CDR1 is LGHNA and CDR2 is YNFKEQ. V shed 6 bases and J shed 2 bases, with 14 bases lying between them. CDR3 sequence (DNA): TGTGCCAGCAGACCATCTACCGTTACCTACGAGCAGTACTTC. This codes for CASRPSTVTYEQYF.

The CDR3 nucleotides are TGTGCCACCAGCAGAGACCGCACAGGCGAGCAGTACTTC. It encodes CATSRDRTGEQYF. The chain combines TRBV15 with TRBJ2-7, with a tentative D call TRBD1 (5 bases). The germline V gene encodes CDR1 LNHNV and CDR2 YYDKDF (reference sequence). The CDR3 length is 13 residues. Trimming took 0 bases from V and 6 from J, leaving 9 bases between them.

This rearrangement joins TRBV28 to TRBJ1-2, with D tentatively TRBD1 (5 bases). V was clipped by 8 bases and J by 0 bases, with 7 bases between them. This CDR3 contains 12 residues. The germline CDR1 and CDR2 sequences are MDHEN and SYDVKM. Written as DNA, the CDR3 is TGTGCCAGCTTAGGGGCTAACTATGGCTACACCTTC. The encoded protein is CASLGANYGYTF.

The chain carries TRBV4-3 and TRBJ2-2; the match to TRBD2 covers 9 bases. Losses at the gene ends were 1 base for V and 0 bases for J; bases not matched to a gene: 6. The germline gives CDR1 LGHNA, CDR2 YSLEER. This CDR3 spans 18 amino acids. The DNA of the CDR3 is TGCGCCAGCAGCCAAGGACTAGCGGAGATCGCGAACACCGGGGAGCTGTTTTTT. The encoded protein is CASSQGLAEIANTGELFF.

The V gene is TRBV19, the J gene TRBJ1-2; the D is unclear. Germline-derived CDR1 and CDR2 are LNHDA and SQIVND (reference sequence). V was cut by 6 bases and J by 0 bases, with 17 bases left in between. CDR3 length: 16 amino acids. CDR3 sequence reads: CASRVEGVGSNYGYTF. In nucleotides, the CDR3 is TGTGCCAGTAGGGTAGAGGGTGTGGGGTCTAACTATGGCTACACCTTC.